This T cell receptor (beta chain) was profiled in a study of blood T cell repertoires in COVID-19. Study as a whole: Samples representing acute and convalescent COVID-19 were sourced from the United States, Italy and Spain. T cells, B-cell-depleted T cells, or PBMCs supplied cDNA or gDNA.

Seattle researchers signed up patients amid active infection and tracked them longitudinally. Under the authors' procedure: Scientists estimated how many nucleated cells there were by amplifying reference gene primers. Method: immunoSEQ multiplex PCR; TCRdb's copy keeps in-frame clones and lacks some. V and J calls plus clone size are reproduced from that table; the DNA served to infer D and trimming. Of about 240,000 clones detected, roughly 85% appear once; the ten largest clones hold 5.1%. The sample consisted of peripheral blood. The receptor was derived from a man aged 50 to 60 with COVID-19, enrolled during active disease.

The CDR3 DNA sequence: TGTGCCAGCAGCGGCTTAGCGCGGGGCACAGATACGCAGTATTTT. Translating it yields CASSGLARGTDTQYF. V usage is TRBV9 and J usage is TRBJ2-3; tentative D call: TRBD2 (5 bases). V was clipped by 3 bases and J by 1 base, with 12 bases between them. This CDR3 has 15 residues. Germline V gene lookup returns CDR1 SGDLS and CDR2 YYNGEE. Full variable domain (missing parts from reference TRBV9 and TRBJ2-3): DSGVTQTPKHLITATGQRVTLRCSPRSGDLSVYWYQQSLDQGLQFLIQYYNGEERAKGNILERFSAQQFPDLHSELNLSSLELGDSALYFCASSGLARGTDTQYFGPGTRLTVL.